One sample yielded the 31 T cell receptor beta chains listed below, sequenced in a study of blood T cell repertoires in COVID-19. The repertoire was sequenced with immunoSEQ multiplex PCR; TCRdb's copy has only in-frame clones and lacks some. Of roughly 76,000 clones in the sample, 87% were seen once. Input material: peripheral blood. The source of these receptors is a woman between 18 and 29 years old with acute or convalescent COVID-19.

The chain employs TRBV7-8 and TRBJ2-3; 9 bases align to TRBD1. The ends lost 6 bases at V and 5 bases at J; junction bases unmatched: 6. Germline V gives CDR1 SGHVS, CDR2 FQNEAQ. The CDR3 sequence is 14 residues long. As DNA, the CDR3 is TGTGCCAGCAGATTTACAGGGGGCGAAGATACGCAGTATTTT. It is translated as CASRFTGGEDTQYF.

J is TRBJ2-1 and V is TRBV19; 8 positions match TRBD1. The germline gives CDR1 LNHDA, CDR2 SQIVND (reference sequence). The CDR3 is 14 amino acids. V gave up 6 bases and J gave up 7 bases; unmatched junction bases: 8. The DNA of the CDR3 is TGTGCCAGTAGCCCGGGACAGGTAGCAAATGAGCAGTTCTTC. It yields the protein CASSPGQVANEQFF.

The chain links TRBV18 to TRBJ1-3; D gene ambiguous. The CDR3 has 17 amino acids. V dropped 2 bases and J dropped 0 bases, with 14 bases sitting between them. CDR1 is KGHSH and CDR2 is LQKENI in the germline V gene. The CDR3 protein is CASSPVASALSGNTIYF. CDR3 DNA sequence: TGTGCCAGCTCACCAGTAGCCTCAGCCCTCTCTGGAAACACCATATATTTT. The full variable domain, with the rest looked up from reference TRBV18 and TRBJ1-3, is NAGVMQNPRHLVRRRGQEARLRCSPMKGHSHVYWYRQLPEEGLKFMVYLQKENIIDESGMPKERFSAEFPKEGPSILRIQQVVRGDSAAYFCASSPVASALSGNTIYFGEGSWLTVV.

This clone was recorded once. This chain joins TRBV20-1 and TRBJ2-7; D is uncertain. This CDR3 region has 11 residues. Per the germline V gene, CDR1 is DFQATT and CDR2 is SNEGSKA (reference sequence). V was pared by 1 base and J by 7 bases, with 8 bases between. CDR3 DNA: TGCAGTGCTAGAGTTTCCGGGGAGCAGTACTTC. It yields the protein CSARVSGEQYF.

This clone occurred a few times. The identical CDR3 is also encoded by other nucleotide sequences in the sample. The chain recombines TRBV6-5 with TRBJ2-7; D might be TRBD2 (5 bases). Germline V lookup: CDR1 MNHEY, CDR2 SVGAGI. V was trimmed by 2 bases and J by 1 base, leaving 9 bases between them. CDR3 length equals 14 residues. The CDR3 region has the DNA TGTGCCAGCAGTTACCGGGGTAATTCCTACGAGCAGTACTTC. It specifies CASSYRGNSYEQYF.

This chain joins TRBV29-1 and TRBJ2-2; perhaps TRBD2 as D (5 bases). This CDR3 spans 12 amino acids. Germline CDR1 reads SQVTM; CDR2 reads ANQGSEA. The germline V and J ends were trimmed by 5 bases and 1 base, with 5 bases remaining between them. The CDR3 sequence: CSVSGNTGELFF. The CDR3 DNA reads TGCAGCGTTAGCGGGAACACCGGGGAGCTGTTTTTT.

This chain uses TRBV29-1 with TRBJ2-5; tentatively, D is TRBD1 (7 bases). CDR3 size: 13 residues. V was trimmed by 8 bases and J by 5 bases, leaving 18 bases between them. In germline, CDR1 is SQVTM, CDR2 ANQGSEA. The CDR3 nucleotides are TGCAGCTTTACGACAGGGAGGTTCGAGACCCAGTACTTC. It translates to CSFTTGRFETQYF.

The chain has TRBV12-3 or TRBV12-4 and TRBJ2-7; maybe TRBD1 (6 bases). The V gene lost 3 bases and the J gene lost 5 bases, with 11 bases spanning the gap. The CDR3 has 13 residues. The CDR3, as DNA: TGTGCCAGCAGTTTGAGGGCAGGGGACGAGCAGTACTTC. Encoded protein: CASSLRAGDEQYF.

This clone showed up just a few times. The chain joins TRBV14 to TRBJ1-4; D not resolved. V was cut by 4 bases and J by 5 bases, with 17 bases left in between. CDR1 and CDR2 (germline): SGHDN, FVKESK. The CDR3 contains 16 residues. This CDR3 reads CASSPLASRSNEKLFF. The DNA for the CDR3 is TGTGCCAGCAGCCCCCTCGCGTCCAGGTCAAATGAAAAACTGTTTTTT.

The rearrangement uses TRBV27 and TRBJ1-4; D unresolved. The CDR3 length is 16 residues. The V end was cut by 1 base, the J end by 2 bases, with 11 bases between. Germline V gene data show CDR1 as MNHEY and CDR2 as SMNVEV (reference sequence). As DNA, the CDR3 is TGTGCCAGCAGTTTATACGGGAGGCGGACTAATGAAAAACTGTTTTTT. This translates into CASSLYGRRTNEKLFF.

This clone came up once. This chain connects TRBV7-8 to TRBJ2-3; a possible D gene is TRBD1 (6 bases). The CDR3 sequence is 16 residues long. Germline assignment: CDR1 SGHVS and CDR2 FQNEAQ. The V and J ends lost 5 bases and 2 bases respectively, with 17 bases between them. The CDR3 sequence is CASSARDTDFTDTQYF. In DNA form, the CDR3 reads TGTGCCAGCAGCGCCAGGGACACCGACTTCACAGATACGCAGTATTTT.

CDR3 residues: CASSLEGRLALQETQYF. For the CDR3, the DNA is TGTGCCAGCAGCTTAGAGGGGAGACTAGCGCTACAAGAGACCCAGTACTTC. The rearrangement joins TRBV7-2 to TRBJ2-5; 8 positions agree with TRBD2. Per germline, CDR1 SGHTA and CDR2 FQGNSA. The V and J ends lost 1 base and 2 bases, in that order; junction bases with no gene match: 9. The CDR3 is 17 residues long. The full variable domain, with the rest looked up from reference TRBV7-2 and TRBJ2-5, is GAGVSQSPSNKVTEKGKDVELRCDPISGHTALYWYRQSLGQGLEFLIYFQGNSAPDKSGLPSDRFSAERTGGSVSTLTIQRTQQEDSAVYLCASSLEGRLALQETQYFGPGTRLLVL.

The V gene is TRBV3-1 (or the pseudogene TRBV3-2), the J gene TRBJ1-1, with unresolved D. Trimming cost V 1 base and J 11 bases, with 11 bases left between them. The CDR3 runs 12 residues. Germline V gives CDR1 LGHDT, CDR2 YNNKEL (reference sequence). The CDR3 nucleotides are TGTGCCAGCAGCCAAGGCGCTAGGCTCGCTTTCTTT. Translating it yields CASSQGARLAFF.

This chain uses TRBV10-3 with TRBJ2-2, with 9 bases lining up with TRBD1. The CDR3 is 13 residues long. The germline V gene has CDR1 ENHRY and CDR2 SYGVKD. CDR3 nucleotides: TGTGCAGCGGGACAGGGGAACACCGGGGAGCTGTTTTTT. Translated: CAAGQGNTGELFF.

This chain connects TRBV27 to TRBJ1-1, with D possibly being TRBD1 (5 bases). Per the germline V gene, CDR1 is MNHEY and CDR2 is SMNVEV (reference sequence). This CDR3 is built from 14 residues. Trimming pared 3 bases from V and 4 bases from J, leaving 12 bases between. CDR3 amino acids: CASSLMGGVTEAFF. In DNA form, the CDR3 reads TGTGCCAGCAGTTTGATGGGGGGTGTCACTGAAGCTTTCTTT.

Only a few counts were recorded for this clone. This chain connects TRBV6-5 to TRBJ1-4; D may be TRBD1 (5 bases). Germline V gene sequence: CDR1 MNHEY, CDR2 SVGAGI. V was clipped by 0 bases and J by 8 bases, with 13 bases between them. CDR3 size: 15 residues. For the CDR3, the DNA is TGTGCCAGCAGTTACTCGGTAGGGAGGGGAGAAAAACTGTTTTTT. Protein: CASSYSVGRGEKLFF.

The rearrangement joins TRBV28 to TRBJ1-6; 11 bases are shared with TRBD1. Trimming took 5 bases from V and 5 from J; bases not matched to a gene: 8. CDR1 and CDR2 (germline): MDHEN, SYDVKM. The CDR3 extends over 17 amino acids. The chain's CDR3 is CASSLPGTGGDNSPLHF. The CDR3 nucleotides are TGTGCCAGCAGTCTGCCAGGGACAGGGGGTGATAATTCACCCCTCCACTTT.

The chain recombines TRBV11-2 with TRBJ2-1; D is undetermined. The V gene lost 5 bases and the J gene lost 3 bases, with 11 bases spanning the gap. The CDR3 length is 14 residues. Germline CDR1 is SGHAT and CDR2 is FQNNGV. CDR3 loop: CASSGWSGYNEQFF. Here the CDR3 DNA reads TGTGCCAGCAGCGGCTGGTCAGGCTACAATGAGCAGTTCTTC.

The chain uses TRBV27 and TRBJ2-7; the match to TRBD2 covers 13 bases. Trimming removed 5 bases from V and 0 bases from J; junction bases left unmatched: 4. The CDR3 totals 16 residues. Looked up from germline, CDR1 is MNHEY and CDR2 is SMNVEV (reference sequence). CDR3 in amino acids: CASSPGLAGSSYEQYF. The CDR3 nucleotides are TGTGCCAGCAGTCCGGGACTAGCGGGAAGCTCCTACGAGCAGTACTTC.

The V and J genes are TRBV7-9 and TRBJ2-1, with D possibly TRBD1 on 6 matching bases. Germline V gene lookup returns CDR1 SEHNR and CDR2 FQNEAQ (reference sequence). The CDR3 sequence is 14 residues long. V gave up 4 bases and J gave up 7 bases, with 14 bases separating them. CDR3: CASSSSDSWNEQFF. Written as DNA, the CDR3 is TGTGCCAGCAGCTCTTCGGACAGTTGGAATGAGCAGTTCTTC.

CDR3 DNA sequence: TGTGCCAGCTCGCGGACAACGAACACCGGGGAGCTGTTTTTT. Translated, it gives CASSRTTNTGELFF. J is TRBJ2-2 and V is TRBV18; weak D call: TRBD1 (5 bases). Germline lookup yields CDR1 KGHSH and CDR2 LQKENI. V was pared by 6 bases and J by 0 bases, with 8 bases between. The CDR3 is made up of 14 amino acids.

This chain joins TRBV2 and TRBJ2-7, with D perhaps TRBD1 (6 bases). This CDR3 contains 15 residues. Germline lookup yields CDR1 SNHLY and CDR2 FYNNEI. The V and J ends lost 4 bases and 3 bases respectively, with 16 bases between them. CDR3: CASSVDGQPFYEQYF. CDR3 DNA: TGTGCCAGCAGTGTTGACGGACAGCCATTCTACGAGCAGTACTTC. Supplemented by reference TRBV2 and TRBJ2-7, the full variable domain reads EPEVTQTPSHQVTQMGQEVILRCVPISNHLYFYWYRQILGQKVEFLVSFYNNEISEKSEIFDDQFSVERPDGSNFTLKIRSTKLEDSAMYFCASSVDGQPFYEQYFGPGTRLTVT.

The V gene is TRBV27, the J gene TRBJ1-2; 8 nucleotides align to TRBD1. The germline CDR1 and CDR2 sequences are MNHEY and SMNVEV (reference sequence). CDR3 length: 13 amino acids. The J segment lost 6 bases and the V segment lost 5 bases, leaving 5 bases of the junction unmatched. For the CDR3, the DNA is TGTGCCAGCAGTCGCGGGACAGGCAATGGCTACACCTTC. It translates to CASSRGTGNGYTF.

The CDR3 region is CASSPPGTGSYEQYF. CDR3 bases: TGTGCCAGCAGCCCACCCGGGACAGGGTCCTACGAGCAGTACTTC. The chain carries TRBV14 and TRBJ2-7; 9 nucleotides line up with TRBD1. V was pared by 4 bases and J by 1 base, with 5 bases of the junction left unmatched. The CDR3 consists of 15 residues. Germline V gene sequence: CDR1 SGHDN, CDR2 FVKESK.

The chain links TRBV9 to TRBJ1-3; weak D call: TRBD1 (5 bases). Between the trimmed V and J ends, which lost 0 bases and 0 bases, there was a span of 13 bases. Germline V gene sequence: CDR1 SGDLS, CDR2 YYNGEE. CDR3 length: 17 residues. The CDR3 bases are TGTGCCAGCAGCGTAGACAACAGGCCGAGCTCTGGAAACACCATATATTTT. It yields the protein CASSVDNRPSSGNTIYF.

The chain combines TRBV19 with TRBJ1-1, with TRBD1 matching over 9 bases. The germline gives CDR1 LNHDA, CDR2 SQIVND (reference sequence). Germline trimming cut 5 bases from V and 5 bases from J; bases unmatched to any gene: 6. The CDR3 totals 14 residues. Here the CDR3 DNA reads TGTGCCAGTAGTTCCAGACAGGGGGGGACTGAAGCTTTCTTT. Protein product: CASSSRQGGTEAFF.

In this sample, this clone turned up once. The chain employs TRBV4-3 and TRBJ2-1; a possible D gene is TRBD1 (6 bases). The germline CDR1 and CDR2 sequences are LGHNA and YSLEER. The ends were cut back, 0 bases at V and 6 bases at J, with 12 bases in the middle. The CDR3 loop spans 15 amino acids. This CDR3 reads CASSQEGQGTNEQFF. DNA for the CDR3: TGCGCCAGCAGCCAAGAAGGTCAGGGGACCAATGAGCAGTTCTTC.

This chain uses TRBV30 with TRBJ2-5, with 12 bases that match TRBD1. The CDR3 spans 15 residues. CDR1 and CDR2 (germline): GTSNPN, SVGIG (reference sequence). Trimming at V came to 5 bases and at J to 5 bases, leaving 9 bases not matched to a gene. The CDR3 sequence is CAWRPGTGGRETQYF. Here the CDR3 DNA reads TGTGCCTGGCGTCCCGGGACAGGGGGCAGGGAGACCCAGTACTTC.

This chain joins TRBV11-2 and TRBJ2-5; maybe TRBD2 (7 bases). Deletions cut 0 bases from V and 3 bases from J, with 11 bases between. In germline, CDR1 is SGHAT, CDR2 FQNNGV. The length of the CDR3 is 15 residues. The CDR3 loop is CASSLDAGAEETQYF. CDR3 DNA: TGTGCCAGCAGCTTAGATGCGGGGGCGGAAGAGACCCAGTACTTC.

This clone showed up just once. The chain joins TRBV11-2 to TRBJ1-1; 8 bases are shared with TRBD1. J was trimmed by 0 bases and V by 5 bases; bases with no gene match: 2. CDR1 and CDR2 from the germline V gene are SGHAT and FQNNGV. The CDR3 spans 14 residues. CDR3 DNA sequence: TGTGCCAGCAGCGCCAGGGGGCTGAACACTGAAGCTTTCTTT. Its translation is CASSARGLNTEAFF.

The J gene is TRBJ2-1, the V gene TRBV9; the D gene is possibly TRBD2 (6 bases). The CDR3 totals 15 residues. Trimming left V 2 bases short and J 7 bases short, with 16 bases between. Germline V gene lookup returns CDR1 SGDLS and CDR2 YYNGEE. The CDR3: CASSVGLSGKNEQFF. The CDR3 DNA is TGTGCCAGCAGCGTTGGACTATCCGGTAAGAATGAGCAGTTCTTC. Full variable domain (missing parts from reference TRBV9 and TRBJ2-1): DSGVTQTPKHLITATGQRVTLRCSPRSGDLSVYWYQQSLDQGLQFLIQYYNGEERAKGNILERFSAQQFPDLHSELNLSSLELGDSALYFCASSVGLSGKNEQFFGPGTRLTVL.